This T cell receptor beta chain was recorded in a study of CD8 T cells in Susac syndrome. TCR beta was sequenced from blood CD8+ and CD4+ T cells. In the multiple sclerosis control group, patients were treatment-naive and had stable or active relapsing-remitting disease. Through negative isolation, CD4+ and CD8+ T cells were obtained, while TEMRA cells were enriched using FACS. RNA in amounts of roughly 0.5 to 1 ug was reverse transcribed with random hexamers. A multiplex approach, immunoSEQ multiplex PCR, amplified TCR beta CDR3 across 54 Vbeta and 13 Jbeta. TCRdb re-called the immunoSEQ multiplex PCR reads with MiXCR, one entry per CDR3 protein. This sample yields over 350,000 distinct CDR3 sequences, of which more than 80% are seen a single time; around 0.12% belongs to the top ten. CDR1 and CDR2 from the germline V gene are GTSNPN and SVGIG (reference sequence). V was clipped by 0 bases and J by 6 bases; unmatched bases: 1. The CDR3 loop spans 13 amino acids.

Sequencing was done on a sample of CD8+ T cells from PBMCs. The sequence came from a human donor with multiple sclerosis. V gene TRBV30 combines with J gene TRBJ1-5, with TRBD1 matching over 8 bases. The CDR3 spells CAWSVGTGQPQHF. In DNA form, the CDR3 reads TGTGCCTGGAGTGTAGGGACAGGTCAGCCCCAGCATTTT. Based on the CDR3 plus reference TRBV30 and TRBJ1-5, the full variable domain is SQTIHQWPATLVQPVGSPLSLECTVEGTSNPNLYWYRQAAGRGLQLLFYSVGIGQISSEVPQNLSASRPQDRQFILSSKKLLLSDSGFYLCAWSVGTGQPQHFGDGTRLSIL.